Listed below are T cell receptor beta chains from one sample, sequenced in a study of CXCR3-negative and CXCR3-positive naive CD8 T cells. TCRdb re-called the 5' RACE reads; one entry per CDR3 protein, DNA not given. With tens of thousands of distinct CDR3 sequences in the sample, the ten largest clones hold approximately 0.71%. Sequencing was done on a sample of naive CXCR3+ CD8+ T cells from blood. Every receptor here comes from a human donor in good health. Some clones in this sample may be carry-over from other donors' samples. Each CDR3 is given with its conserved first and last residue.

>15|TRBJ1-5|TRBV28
CATEQQGAEYQPQHF
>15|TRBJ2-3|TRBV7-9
CASSLTGPSTDTQYF
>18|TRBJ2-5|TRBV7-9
CASSLGQSDTGYQETQYF
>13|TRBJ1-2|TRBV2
CASTEPAKHGYTF
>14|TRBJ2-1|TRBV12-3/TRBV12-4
CASSSPDGNNEQFF
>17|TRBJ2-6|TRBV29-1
CSVAAIGGNSGANVLTF
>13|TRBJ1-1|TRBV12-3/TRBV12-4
CASTPPLQDWAFF
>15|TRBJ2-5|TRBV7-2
CASSLAPGTQETQYF
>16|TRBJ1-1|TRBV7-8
CASSLDSPGVNTEAFF
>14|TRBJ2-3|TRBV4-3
CASTPGHSTDTQYF
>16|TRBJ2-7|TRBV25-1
CASSEWTSRGDYEQYF
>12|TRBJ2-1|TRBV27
CASSSTDNEQFF
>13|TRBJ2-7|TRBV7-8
CASSLGGPYEQYF
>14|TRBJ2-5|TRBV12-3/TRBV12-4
CASKVAGGQETQYF
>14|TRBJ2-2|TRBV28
CASSSYTEAGELFF
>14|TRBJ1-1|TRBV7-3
CASSPTGANTEAFF
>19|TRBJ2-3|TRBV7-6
CASSLATPRTSGDTDTQYF
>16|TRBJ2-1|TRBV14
CASSQVPRVNFDEQFF
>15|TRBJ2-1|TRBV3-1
CASSLPTSGNNEQFF
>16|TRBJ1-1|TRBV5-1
CASSSGQFGARTEAFF
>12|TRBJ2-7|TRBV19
CASEDSNYEQYF
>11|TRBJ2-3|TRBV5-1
CASRDSDTQYF
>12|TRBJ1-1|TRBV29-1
CSVDVQQTEAFF
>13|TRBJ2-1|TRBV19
CASSIQYDNEQFF
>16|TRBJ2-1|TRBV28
CASSSTGGASYNEQFF
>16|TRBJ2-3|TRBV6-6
CASSYSSASLADTQYF
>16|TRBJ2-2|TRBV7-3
CASSLTSGGYTGELFF
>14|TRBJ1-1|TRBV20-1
CSARHGQGHTEAFF
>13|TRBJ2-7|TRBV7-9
CASSSPLAHEQYF
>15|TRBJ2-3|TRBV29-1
CSVEGLGSRSDTQYF
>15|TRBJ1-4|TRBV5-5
CASSPGTATNEKLFF
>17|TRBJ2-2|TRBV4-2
CASSRFETDTNTGELFF
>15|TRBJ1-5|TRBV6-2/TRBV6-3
CASSYWGQDNQPQHF
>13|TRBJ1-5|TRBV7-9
CASSSGVNQPQHF
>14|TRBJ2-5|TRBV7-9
CASSRPGAQETQYF
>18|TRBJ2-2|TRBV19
CASSIRDRGTPNTGELFF
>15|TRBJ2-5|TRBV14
CASSPWDRGGETQYF
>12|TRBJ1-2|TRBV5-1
CASSPGDYGYTF
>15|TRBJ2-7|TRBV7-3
CASSPGTGKDYEQYF
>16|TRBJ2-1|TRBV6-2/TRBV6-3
CATSGLAQSSYNEQFF
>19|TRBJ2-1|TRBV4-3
CASSQETSPGTGLYNEQFF
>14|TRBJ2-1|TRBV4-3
CASSQDTGAGEQFF
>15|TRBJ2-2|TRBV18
CASSPPTSAAGELFF
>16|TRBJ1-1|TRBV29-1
CSVELPSGQGNTEAFF
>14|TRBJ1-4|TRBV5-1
CASSHRTANEKLFF
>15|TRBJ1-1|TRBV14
CASSRQDIPNTEAFF
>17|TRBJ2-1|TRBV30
CAWSGLAGDISYNEQFF
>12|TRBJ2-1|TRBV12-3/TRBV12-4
CAGGLNYNEQFF
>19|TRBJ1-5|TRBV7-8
CASSLVGTGPPVRLQPQHF
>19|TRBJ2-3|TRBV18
CASSPWVQRGETSTDTQYF
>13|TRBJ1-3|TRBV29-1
CSALLESGNTIYF
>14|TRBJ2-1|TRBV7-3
CASSNRQGYNEQFF
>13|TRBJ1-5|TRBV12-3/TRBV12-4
CASTATGDQPQHF
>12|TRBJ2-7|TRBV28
CASSPGSYEQYF
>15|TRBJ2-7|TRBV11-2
CASSLDGYRPYEQYF
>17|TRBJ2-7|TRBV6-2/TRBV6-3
CASSLGLAGVPSYEQYF
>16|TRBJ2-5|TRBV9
CASSVRDRGLQETQYF